These T cell receptor beta chains were read from a single sample in a study of T cells in localized non-small cell lung cancer. Clones were sequenced by immunoSEQ multiplex PCR, and TCRdb holds only the in-frame ones, with some missing. The table has some 39,000 clones, 75% to 85% seen once. Sequencing was performed on PBMCs, taken before any cancer treatment. The receptors stem from a woman aged 35-70 years with stage II squamous cell lung carcinoma. Both conserved end residues are part of each CDR3. A D gene is named only where the DNA matches it firmly. Clone size appears in some rows only: once, few, many, or a class for an expanded clone.

clone_size	j_call	cdr3_length	v_call	d_call	cdr3_nt	cdr3_aa
NA	TRBJ2-1	16	TRBV7-3	NA	TGTGCCAGCAGCTTGTGGGTAAGCTTATCCTACAATGAGCAGTTCTTC	CASSLWVSLSYNEQFF
NA	TRBJ2-7	11	TRBV20-1	NA	TGCAGTGCTAGAGAGACCTACGAGCAGTACTTC	CSARETYEQYF
NA	TRBJ2-1	14	TRBV4-3	NA	TGCGCCAGCAGCCAAGTCATCGCGGGTAATGAGCAGTTCTTC	CASSQVIAGNEQFF
NA	TRBJ2-1	15	TRBV6-6	TRBD1	TGTGCCAGCAATTCACAGGGGGTTGCCTACAATGAGCAGTTCTTC	CASNSQGVAYNEQFF
NA	TRBJ1-4	16	TRBV2	NA	TGTGCCAGCAGTGAAGGGTCCTATGCAACTAATGAAAAACTGTTTTTT	CASSEGSYATNEKLFF
NA	TRBJ1-2	15	TRBV28	NA	TGTGCCAGCAGTCTTGAGAGGGGCCTCCTCGGGGGCTACACCTTC	CASSLERGLLGGYTF
NA	TRBJ2-7	14	TRBV28	NA	TGTGCCACCCAAGAACCCGGGACTGATGACGAGCAGTACTTC	CATQEPGTDDEQYF
NA	TRBJ2-1	14	TRBV5-1	NA	TGCGCCAGCAGCTTGGGCAGGGTTAACGATGAGCAGTTCTTC	CASSLGRVNDEQFF
NA	TRBJ2-1	16	TRBV4-1	NA	TGCGCCAGCAGCCCAGAGTGGTTGGGGGCTGTCAATGAGCAGTTCTTC	CASSPEWLGAVNEQFF
NA	TRBJ1-1	16	TRBV7-8	NA	TGTGCCAGCAGCGGCCGGCAACTGACGATGGGCACTGAAGCTTTCTTT	CASSGRQLTMGTEAFF
NA	TRBJ2-1	13	TRBV7-9	NA	TGTGCCAGCGAAGAGATGTTCTACAATGAGCAGTTCTTC	CASEEMFYNEQFF
NA	TRBJ1-5	15	TRBV2	NA	TGTGCCAGCAGTGAAGCTGAAGGGGAGTATCAGCCCCAGCATTTT	CASSEAEGEYQPQHF
NA	TRBJ1-1	15	TRBV6-1	NA	TGTGCCAGCAGTGAATATTGGGCGGTCTACACTGAAGCTTTCTTT	CASSEYWAVYTEAFF
NA	TRBJ2-7	15	TRBV9	TRBD2	TGTGCCAGCAGCGCCGCGGGAGAGGGGTCCTACGAGCAGTACTTC	CASSAAGEGSYEQYF
NA	TRBJ1-2	13	TRBV11-2	NA	TGTGCCAGCAGCCAGGCGACAGAGGGGTTGTACACCTTC	CASSQATEGLYTF
NA	TRBJ2-3	15	TRBV7-6	TRBD1	TGTGCCAGCAGCCGACGACAGGGAAGCACAGATACGCAGTATTTT	CASSRRQGSTDTQYF
NA	TRBJ1-1	14	TRBV5-5	NA	TGTGCCAGCAGCCCGGGCGGGTTGGACACTGAAGCTTTCTTT	CASSPGGLDTEAFF
NA	TRBJ1-5	13	TRBV11-1	NA	TGTGCCAGCAGCCAAGACCCCAATCAGCCCCAGCATTTT	CASSQDPNQPQHF
NA	TRBJ1-2	18	TRBV6-1	NA	TGTGCCAGCAGTGAAAGGGGAGGCATGGCAGGGCTGCACTATGGCTACACCTTC	CASSERGGMAGLHYGYTF
NA	TRBJ1-5	16	TRBV10-3	TRBD1	TGTGCCACCCAGGGGGGAATACAGGGCGACAATCAGCCCCAGCATTTT	CATQGGIQGDNQPQHF
NA	TRBJ2-5	14	TRBV7-9	NA	TGTGCCAGCAGCTTAGGTACCATGGAGGAGACCCAGTACTTC	CASSLGTMEETQYF
NA	TRBJ1-5	14	TRBV2	TRBD1	TGTGCCAGCAGTGATAGGGGGCTCGGCCAGCCCCAGCATTTT	CASSDRGLGQPQHF
NA	TRBJ1-3	17	TRBV7-2	NA	TGTGCCAGCAGCTTACAGTCAGGAGTTACCTCTGGAAACACCATATATTTT	CASSLQSGVTSGNTIYF
NA	TRBJ2-7	15	TRBV28	NA	TGTGCCAGCAGCCTACCCCCGGGAACCGCCTACGAGCAGTACTTC	CASSLPPGTAYEQYF
NA	TRBJ1-2	16	TRBV19	TRBD1	TGTGCCAGTAGTGCAACCCCCGGGACAGGGGCTTCGGGCTACACCTTC	CASSATPGTGASGYTF
NA	TRBJ1-4	15	TRBV10-3	TRBD1	TGTGCCACGACCCAAGGACAGGGCCCAAATGAAAAACTGTTTTTT	CATTQGQGPNEKLFF
NA	TRBJ2-4	15	TRBV15	NA	TGTGCCACCAGCAGAACGGACGGAGCCAAAAACATTCAGTACTTC	CATSRTDGAKNIQYF
NA	TRBJ1-3	16	TRBV5-1	NA	TGCGCCAGCAGCTTGACCCCTAAAGCCGGTGGAAACACCATATATTTT	CASSLTPKAGGNTIYF
NA	TRBJ2-1	15	TRBV7-9	NA	TGTGCCAGCAGCACCAGTGGACAGCTCCGTCATGAGCAGTTCTTC	CASSTSGQLRHEQFF
NA	TRBJ2-3	16	TRBV13	TRBD2	TGTGCCAGCACCCTTAGCGGGCTAGCGGACACAGATACGCAGTATTTT	CASTLSGLADTDTQYF
NA	TRBJ1-5	13	TRBV7-2	NA	TGTGCCAGCAGCACTGGACAGAATCAGCCCCAGCATTTT	CASSTGQNQPQHF
NA	TRBJ2-5	14	TRBV7-9	NA	TGTGCCAGCAGCTATGGACAGCGCCAAGAGACCCAGTACTTC	CASSYGQRQETQYF
few	TRBJ2-2	15	TRBV27	TRBD2	TGTGCCAGCAGGGGACTAGCGGGAAGGGCCGGGGAGCTGTTTTTT	CASRGLAGRAGELFF
few	TRBJ2-1	12	TRBV9	NA	TGTGCCAGCAGCTTCACAGGGAATGAGCAGTTCTTC	CASSFTGNEQFF
NA	TRBJ2-2	15	TRBV2	TRBD2	TGTGCCAGCAGGCCGGGACTAGCGGGAGTGGGGGAGCTGTTTTTT	CASRPGLAGVGELFF
medium-sized	TRBJ2-2	16	TRBV2	TRBD2	TGTGCCAGCAGTGTGGGCGGGGGAATGAACACCGGGGAGCTGTTTTTT	CASSVGGGMNTGELFF
NA	TRBJ2-7	13	TRBV5-1	NA	TGCGCCAGCGGCTTTGGGGGCAACTACGAGCAGTACTTC	CASGFGGNYEQYF
NA	TRBJ1-2	14	TRBV14	NA	TGTGCCAGCAGCCAATATGAGATGGGGAATGGCTACACCTTC	CASSQYEMGNGYTF
NA	TRBJ1-2	17	TRBV15	TRBD1	TGTGCCACCAGCAAGGACAGGGGGTCGACTCGCTTGGCGGGCTACACCTTC	CATSKDRGSTRLAGYTF
once	TRBJ2-7	13	TRBV14	NA	TGTGCCAGCAGCCTTTCCGGGTCCTACGAGCAGTACTTC	CASSLSGSYEQYF
NA	TRBJ2-1	15	TRBV7-8	NA	TGTGCCAGCAGCCTTCGCGAAGCGGGCTACAATGAGCAGTTCTTC	CASSLREAGYNEQFF
medium-sized	TRBJ1-1	13	TRBV29-1	NA	TGCAGCGTTGAGCTAAGGACAGCGGCGGAAGCTTTCTTT	CSVELRTAAEAFF
NA	TRBJ1-3	13	TRBV29-1	NA	TGCAGCGTTAGCGAGGGATCTGGAAACACCATATATTTT	CSVSEGSGNTIYF